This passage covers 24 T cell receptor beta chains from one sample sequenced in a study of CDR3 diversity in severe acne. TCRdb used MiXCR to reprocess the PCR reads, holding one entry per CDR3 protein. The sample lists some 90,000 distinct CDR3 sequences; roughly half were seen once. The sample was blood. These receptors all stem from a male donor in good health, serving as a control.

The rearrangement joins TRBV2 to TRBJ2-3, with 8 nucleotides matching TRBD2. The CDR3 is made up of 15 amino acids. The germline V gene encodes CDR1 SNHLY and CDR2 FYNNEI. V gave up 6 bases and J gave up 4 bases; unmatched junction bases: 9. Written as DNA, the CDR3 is TGTGCCAGCAGCCCGGGGGGGGTTGCCTCAGATACGCAGTATTTT. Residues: CASSPGGVASDTQYF. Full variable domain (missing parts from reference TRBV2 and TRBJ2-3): EPEVTQTPSHQVTQMGQEVILRCVPISNHLYFYWYRQILGQKVEFLVSFYNNEISEKSEIFDDQFSVERPDGSNFTLKIRSTKLEDSAMYFCASSPGGVASDTQYFGPGTRLTVL.

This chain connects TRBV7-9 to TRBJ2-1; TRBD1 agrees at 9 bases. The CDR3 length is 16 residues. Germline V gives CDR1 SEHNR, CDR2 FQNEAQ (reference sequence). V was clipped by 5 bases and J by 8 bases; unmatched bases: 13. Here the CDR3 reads CASSRPTGGGVHEQFF. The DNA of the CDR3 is TGTGCCAGCAGCCGACCGACAGGGGGTGGGGTCCATGAGCAGTTCTTC.

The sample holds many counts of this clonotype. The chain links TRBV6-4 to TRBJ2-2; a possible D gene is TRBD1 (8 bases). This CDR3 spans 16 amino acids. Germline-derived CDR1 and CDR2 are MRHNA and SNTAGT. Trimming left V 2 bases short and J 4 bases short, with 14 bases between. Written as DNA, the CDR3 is TGTGCCAGCAGTGACCTCTACAGGGGGGGCACCGGGGAGCTGTTTTTT. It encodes CASSDLYRGGTGELFF.

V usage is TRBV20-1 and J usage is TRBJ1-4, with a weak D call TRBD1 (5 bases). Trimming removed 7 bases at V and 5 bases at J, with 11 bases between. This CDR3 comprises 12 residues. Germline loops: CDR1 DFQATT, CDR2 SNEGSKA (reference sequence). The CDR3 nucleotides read TGCAGTGGGCGGGACGGCAATGAAAAACTGTTTTTT. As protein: CSGRDGNEKLFF.

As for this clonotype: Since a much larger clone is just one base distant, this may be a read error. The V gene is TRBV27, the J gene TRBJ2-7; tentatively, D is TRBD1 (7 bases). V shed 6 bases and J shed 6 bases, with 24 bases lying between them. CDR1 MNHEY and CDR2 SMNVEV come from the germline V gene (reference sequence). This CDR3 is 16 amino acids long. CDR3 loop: CASSSLGGGAACEQYF. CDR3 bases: TGTGCCAGCAGCTCATTAGGAGGGGGCGCAGCATGCGAGCAGTACTTC.

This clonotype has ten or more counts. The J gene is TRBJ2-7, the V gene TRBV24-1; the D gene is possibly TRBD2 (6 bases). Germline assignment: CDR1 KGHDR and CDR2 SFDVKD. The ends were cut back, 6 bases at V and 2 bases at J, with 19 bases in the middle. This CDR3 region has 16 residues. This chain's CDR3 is CATSRVWEDGTYEQYF. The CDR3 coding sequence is TGTGCCACCAGTCGGGTTTGGGAGGACGGAACCTACGAGCAGTACTTC.

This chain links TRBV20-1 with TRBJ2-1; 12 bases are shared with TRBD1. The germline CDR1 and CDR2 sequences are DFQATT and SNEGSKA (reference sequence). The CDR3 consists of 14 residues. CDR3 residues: CRGTGGGSYNEQFF. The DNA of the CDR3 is TGCAGAGGGACAGGGGGCGGTTCCTACAATGAGCAGTTCTTC.

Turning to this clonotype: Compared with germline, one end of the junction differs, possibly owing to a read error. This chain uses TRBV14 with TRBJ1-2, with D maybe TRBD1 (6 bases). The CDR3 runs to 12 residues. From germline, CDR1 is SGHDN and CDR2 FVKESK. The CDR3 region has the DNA TGTGCCAGCAGCCAAGTAAAGCGACAGGCCTTTTTC. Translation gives CASSQVKRQAFF.

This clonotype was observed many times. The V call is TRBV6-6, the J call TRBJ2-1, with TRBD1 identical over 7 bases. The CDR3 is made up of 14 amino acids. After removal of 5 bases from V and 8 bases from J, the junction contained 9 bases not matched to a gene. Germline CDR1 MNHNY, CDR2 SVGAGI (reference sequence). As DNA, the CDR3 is TGTGCCAGCAGTCCCATGACAGGGTTCGATGAGCAGTTCTTC. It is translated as CASSPMTGFDEQFF.

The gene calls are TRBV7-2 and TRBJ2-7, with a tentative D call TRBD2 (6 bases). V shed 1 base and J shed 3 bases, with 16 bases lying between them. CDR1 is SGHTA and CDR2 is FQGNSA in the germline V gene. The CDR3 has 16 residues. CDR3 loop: CASSLGGGRPYYEQYF. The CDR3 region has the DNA TGTGCCAGCAGCTTAGGTGGGGGGAGGCCTTACTACGAGCAGTACTTC.

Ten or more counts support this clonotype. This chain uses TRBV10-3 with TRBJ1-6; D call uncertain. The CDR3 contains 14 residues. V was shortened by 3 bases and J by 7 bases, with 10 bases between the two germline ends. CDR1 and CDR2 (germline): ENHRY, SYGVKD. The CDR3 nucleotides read TGTGCCATCAGTGAACTAGGAAGGAATTCACCCCTCCACTTT. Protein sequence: CAISELGRNSPLHF.

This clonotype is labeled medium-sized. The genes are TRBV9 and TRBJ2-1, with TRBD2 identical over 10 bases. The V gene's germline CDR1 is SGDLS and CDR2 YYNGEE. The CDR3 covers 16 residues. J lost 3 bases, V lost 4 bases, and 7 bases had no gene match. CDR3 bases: TGTGCCAGCAGCCCAAGAAGCGGGAGGGACTACAATGAGCAGTTCTTC. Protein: CASSPRSGRDYNEQFF.

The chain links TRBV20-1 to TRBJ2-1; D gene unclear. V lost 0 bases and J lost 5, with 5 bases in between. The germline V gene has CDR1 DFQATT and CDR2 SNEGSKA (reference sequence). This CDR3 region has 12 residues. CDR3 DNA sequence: TGCAGTGCTAGAGATGGGGACAATGAGCAGTTCTTC. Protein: CSARDGDNEQFF.

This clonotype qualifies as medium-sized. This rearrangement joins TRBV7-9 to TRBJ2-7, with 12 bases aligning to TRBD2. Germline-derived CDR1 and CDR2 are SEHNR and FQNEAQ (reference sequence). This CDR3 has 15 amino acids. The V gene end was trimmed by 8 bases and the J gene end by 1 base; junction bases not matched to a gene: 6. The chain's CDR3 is CASGPSGGESYEQYF. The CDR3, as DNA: TGTGCCAGCGGACCTAGCGGGGGGGAGTCCTACGAGCAGTACTTC.

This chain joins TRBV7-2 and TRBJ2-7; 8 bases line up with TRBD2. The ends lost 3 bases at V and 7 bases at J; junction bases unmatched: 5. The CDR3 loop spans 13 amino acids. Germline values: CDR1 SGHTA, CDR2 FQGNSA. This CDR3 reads CASSFTSGYEQYF. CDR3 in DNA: TGTGCCAGCAGCTTTACTAGCGGTTATGAGCAGTACTTC.

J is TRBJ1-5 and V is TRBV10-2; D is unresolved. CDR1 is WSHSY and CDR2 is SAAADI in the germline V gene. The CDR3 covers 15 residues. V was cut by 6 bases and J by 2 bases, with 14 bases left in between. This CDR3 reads CASSGRTGGNQPQHF. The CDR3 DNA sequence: TGCGCCAGCAGCGGGAGGACTGGCGGCAATCAGCCCCAGCATTTT.

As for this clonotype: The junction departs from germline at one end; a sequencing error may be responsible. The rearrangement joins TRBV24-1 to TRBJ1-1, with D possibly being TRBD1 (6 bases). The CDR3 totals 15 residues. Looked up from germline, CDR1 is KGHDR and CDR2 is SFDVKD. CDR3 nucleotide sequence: TGTGCCGCCAGCCCTCGGACAGCACCAAACACTGAAGCTTTCTTT. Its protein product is CAASPRTAPNTEAFF.

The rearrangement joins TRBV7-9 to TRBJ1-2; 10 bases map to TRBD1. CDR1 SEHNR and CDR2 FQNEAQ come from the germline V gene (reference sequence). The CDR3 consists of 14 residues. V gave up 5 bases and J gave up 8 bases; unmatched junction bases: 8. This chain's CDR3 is CASSLTGTGEGYTF. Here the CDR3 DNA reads TGTGCCAGCAGCCTCACGGGGACAGGGGAAGGCTACACCTTC.

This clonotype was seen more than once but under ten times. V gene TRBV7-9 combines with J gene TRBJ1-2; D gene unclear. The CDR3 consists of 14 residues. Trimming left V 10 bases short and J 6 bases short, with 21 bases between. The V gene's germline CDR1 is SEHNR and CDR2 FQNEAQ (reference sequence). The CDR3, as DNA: TGTGCCACCCCTTTTGGCGTGTCGGGAGATGGCTACACCTTC. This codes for CATPFGVSGDGYTF.

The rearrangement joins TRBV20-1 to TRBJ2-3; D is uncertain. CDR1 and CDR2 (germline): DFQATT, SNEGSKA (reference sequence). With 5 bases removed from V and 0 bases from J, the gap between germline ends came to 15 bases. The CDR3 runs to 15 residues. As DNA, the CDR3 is TGCAGTGCTGAGGAGCAGGAGAGAAGCACAGATACGCAGTATTTT. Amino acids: CSAEEQERSTDTQYF.

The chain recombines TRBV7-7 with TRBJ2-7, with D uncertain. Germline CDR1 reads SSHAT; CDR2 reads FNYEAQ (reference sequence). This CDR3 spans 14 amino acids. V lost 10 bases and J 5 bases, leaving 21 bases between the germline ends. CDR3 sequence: CATSPTRLDDEQYF. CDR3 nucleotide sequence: TGTGCCACCTCCCCGACAAGGCTCGATGACGAGCAGTACTTC.

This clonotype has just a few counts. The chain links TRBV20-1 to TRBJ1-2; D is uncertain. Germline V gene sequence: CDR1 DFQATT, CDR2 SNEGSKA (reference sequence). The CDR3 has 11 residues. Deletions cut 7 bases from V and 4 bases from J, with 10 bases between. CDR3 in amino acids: CSVKRIYGYTF. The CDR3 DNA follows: TGCAGTGTAAAGAGAATCTATGGCTACACCTTC.

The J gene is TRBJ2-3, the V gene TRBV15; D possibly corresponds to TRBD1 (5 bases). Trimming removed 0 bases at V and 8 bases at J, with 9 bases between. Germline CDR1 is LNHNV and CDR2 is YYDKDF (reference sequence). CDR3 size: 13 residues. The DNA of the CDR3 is TGTGCCACCAGCAGAGATTCAGGGTCTACGCAGTATTTT. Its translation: CATSRDSGSTQYF.

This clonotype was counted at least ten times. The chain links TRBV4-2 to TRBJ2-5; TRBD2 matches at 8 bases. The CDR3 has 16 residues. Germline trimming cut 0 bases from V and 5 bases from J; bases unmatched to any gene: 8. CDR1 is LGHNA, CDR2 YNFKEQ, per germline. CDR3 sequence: CASSQDRRGGSETQYF. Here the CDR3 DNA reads TGTGCCAGCAGCCAAGATAGACGGGGGGGTTCGGAGACCCAGTACTTC.